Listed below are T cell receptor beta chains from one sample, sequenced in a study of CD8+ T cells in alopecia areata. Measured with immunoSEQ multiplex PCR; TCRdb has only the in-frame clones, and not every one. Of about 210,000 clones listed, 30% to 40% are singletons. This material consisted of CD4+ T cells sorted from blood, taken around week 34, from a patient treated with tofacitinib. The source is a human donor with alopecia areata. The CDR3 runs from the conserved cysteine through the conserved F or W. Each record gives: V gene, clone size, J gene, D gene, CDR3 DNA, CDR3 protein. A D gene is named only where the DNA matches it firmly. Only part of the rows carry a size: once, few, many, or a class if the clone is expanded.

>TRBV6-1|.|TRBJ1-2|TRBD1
TGTGCCAGCAGTGAGGATCCGGGACAGGGCCGAGGCTACACCTTC
CASSEDPGQGRGYTF
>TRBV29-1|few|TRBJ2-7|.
TGCAGCGTTGGTTGGACTGTCACAGAGCAGTACTTC
CSVGWTVTEQYF
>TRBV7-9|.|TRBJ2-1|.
TGTGCCAGCAGCTCCCAAGGGGCGGATGAGCAGTTCTTC
CASSSQGADEQFF
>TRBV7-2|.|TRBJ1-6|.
TGTGCCAGCAGCTTACAGGGGAGTAATTCACCCCTCCACTTT
CASSLQGSNSPLHF
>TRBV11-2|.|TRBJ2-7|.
TGTGCCAGCAGCTTAGGGAGGGGTCAAACTCGTAACCCCAGCTACGAGCAGTACTTC
CASSLGRGQTRNPSYEQYF
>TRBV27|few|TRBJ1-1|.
TGTGCCAGCAGTCCGCAGACAGTCAACACTGAAGCTTTCTTT
CASSPQTVNTEAFF
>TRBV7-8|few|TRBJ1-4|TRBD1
TGTGCCAGCAGCCCTTCGACAGGGTCTAATGAAAAACTGTTTTTT
CASSPSTGSNEKLFF
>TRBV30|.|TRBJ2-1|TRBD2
TGTGCCTGGAGTGTACTAGCGGGGAGCTCCTACAATGAGCAGTTCTTC
CAWSVLAGSSYNEQFF
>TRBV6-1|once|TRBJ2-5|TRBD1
TGTGCCAGCAGTGAAGCGCTCGGCAGGGGGCAAGAGACCCAGTACTTC
CASSEALGRGQETQYF
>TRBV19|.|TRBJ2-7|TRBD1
TGTGCCAGTAGTACCCCTCGACTGACAGGGGACGAGCAGTACTTC
CASSTPRLTGDEQYF
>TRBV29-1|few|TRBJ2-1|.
TGCAGCGTTGTTGGGGTGCACTCCTACAATGAGCAGTTCTTC
CSVVGVHSYNEQFF
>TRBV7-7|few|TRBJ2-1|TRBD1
TGTGCTAGCAGCTCGGACAGGGGGAATGAGCAGTTCTTC
CASSSDRGNEQFF
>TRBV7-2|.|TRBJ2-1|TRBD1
TGTGCCAGCAGCCCACAGGGGGCGAGATACAATGAGCAGTTCTTC
CASSPQGARYNEQFF
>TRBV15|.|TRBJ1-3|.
TGTGCCACCAGCAGAGATGCGGCCGCTAGAAACACCATATATTTT
CATSRDAAARNTIYF
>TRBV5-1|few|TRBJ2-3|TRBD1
TGCGCCAGCAGCCGGGGACAGGTAGTTTCAACCACAGATACGCAGTATTTT
CASSRGQVVSTTDTQYF
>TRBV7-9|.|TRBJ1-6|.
TGTGCCAGCAGCTTACTAGGGCAGAGCAATTCACCCCTCCACTTT
CASSLLGQSNSPLHF
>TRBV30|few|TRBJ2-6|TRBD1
TGTGCCTGGATTCCGACAGGGGCCTCTGGGGCCAACGTCCTGACTTTC
CAWIPTGASGANVLTF
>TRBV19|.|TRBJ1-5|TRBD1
TGTGCCAGTGCCGGACAGGGGATACAGCCCCAGCATTTT
CASAGQGIQPQHF
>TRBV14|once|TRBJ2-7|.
TGTGCCAGCAGTCGTGGTCGGGTCACCTACGAGCAGTACTTC
CASSRGRVTYEQYF
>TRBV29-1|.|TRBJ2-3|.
TGCAGCGGGCGACAGCCTAGCACAGATACGCAGTATTTT
CSGRQPSTDTQYF
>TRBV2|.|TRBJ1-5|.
TGTGCCAGCGAGGGCTACGATCAGCCCCAGCATTTT
CASEGYDQPQHF
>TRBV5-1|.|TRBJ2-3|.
TGCGCCAGCAGCTTGGAAGGTCTAGTTCGGTATTTT
CASSLEGLVRYF
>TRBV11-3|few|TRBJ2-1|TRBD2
TGTGCCAGCAGCAAATCCGGGACTAGCGGGTTTAATGAGCAGTTCTTC
CASSKSGTSGFNEQFF
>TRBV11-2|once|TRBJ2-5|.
TGTGCCAGCAGCTTAGTGGTGGAGACCCAGTACTTC
CASSLVVETQYF